Below, 12 T cell receptor beta chains from the same sample are listed, as sequenced in a study of blood T cell repertoires in COVID-19. Sequencing used immunoSEQ multiplex PCR; TCRdb keeps in-frame clones, though not all of them. The sample lists about 190,000 clones; more than 75% were seen once. Sequenced input: peripheral blood. The receptors were gathered from a woman in her 70s with COVID-19, enrolled during active disease.

The CDR3 DNA reads TGTGCCAGCAGTTTTCGCAGGGACGAGCAGTACTTC. It encodes CASSFRRDEQYF. The chain recombines TRBV12-3 or TRBV12-4 with TRBJ2-7; D might be TRBD1 (5 bases). The ends were cut back, 3 bases at V and 5 bases at J, with 8 bases in the middle. This CDR3 has 12 amino acids.

The gene calls are TRBV6-5 and TRBJ2-7; TRBD1 agrees at 7 bases. Losses at the gene ends were 5 bases for V and 4 bases for J; bases not matched to a gene: 8. CDR3 length equals 14 residues. In germline, CDR1 is MNHEY, CDR2 SVGAGI. CDR3 sequence (DNA): TGTGCCAGCAGTCGTCAGACAGGGAAATACGAGCAGTACTTC. It translates to CASSRQTGKYEQYF.

The chain has TRBV6-5 and TRBJ2-1; TRBD2 matches 16 bases. Trimming took 5 bases from V and 13 from J; bases not matched to a gene: 8. Germline V gives CDR1 MNHEY, CDR2 SVGAGI. CDR3 size: 15 residues. In DNA form, the CDR3 reads TGTGCCAGCAGTCTCACGGGACTAGCGGGAGGGGTACAGTTCTTC. Protein product: CASSLTGLAGGVQFF.

The gene calls are TRBV28 and TRBJ2-7; 7 bases fit TRBD2. The germline V gene encodes CDR1 MDHEN and CDR2 SYDVKM. The CDR3 has 13 residues. After removal of 7 bases from V and 1 base from J, the junction contained 4 bases not matched to a gene. In nucleotides, the CDR3 is TGTGCCAGCAATGGGGGGGAATCCTACGAGCAGTACTTC. It codes for CASNGGESYEQYF.

The chain recombines TRBV12-3 or TRBV12-4 with TRBJ1-5, with 7 bases lining up with TRBD1. V gave up 5 bases and J gave up 11 bases; unmatched junction bases: 9. This CDR3 has 13 amino acids. CDR3 DNA: TGTGCCAGCAGTCTTAGGGACAGTTCAGCCCAGCATTTT. Encoded protein: CASSLRDSSAQHF.

The DNA of the CDR3 is TGTGCCAGCAGTGAACGGGACACCTTATTCAATCAGCCCCAGCATTTT. Amino acids: CASSERDTLFNQPQHF. The chain carries TRBV6-1 and TRBJ1-5, with D perhaps matching TRBD1 (6 bases). The CDR3 contains 16 residues. CDR1 and CDR2 (germline): MNHNS, SASEGT. V was pared by 2 bases and J by 3 bases, with 14 bases between.

This clone was seen only once. The V and J genes are TRBV5-1 and TRBJ2-7; 11 positions agree with TRBD1. Per the germline V gene, CDR1 is SGHRS and CDR2 is YFSETQ. The CDR3 consists of 15 residues. V shed 1 base, J shed 4 bases, and the junction held 4 bases outside the gene matches. The CDR3 sequence: CASSLTGQGAYEQYF. CDR3 DNA: TGCGCCAGCAGCTTGACCGGACAGGGGGCGTACGAGCAGTACTTC.

This chain joins TRBV27 and TRBJ2-5, with 12 bases fitting TRBD1. CDR3 length: 19 residues. V lost 6 bases, J lost 7 bases, and 21 bases stayed unmatched. CDR1 is MNHEY, CDR2 SMNVEV, per germline (reference sequence). The CDR3 sequence is CASRTWGQGAALSLGTQYF. CDR3 in DNA: TGTGCCAGCAGGACTTGGGGACAGGGGGCTGCGTTATCATTAGGGACCCAGTACTTC.

The genes are TRBV5-1 and TRBJ2-2; the D is unclear. Trimming took 4 bases from V and 1 from J, leaving 11 bases between them. The CDR3 contains 15 residues. Germline V gives CDR1 SGHRS, CDR2 YFSETQ. In nucleotides, the CDR3 is TGCGCCAGCAGCCTCCGATCCGGGAACACCGGGGAGCTGTTTTTT. This translates into CASSLRSGNTGELFF.

The chain recombines TRBV14 with TRBJ2-5, with TRBD2 as a possible D gene (6 bases). The CDR3 totals 15 residues. The V end was cut by 0 bases, the J end by 5 bases, with 13 bases between. The germline CDR1 and CDR2 sequences are SGHDN and FVKESK. The CDR3 region has the DNA TGTGCCAGCAGCCAAGATGGGTCGGGACTGGAGACCCAGTACTTC. Its translation: CASSQDGSGLETQYF.

The gene calls are TRBV2 and TRBJ1-4; the D gene is possibly TRBD1 (6 bases). This CDR3 spans 17 amino acids. Germline CDR1 is SNHLY and CDR2 is FYNNEI. Deletions cut 4 bases from V and 4 bases from J, with 19 bases between. The CDR3 nucleotides are TGTGCCAGCAGTGTAGCGGTTTCGGGGGGCTTTAATGAAAAACTGTTTTTT. As protein: CASSVAVSGGFNEKLFF. Looking up the rest from reference TRBV2 and TRBJ1-4 gives the full variable domain: EPEVTQTPSHQVTQMGQEVILRCVPISNHLYFYWYRQILGQKVEFLVSFYNNEISEKSEIFDDQFSVERPDGSNFTLKIRSTKLEDSAMYFCASSVAVSGGFNEKLFFGSGTQLSVL.

The chain links TRBV19 to TRBJ1-2, with D tentatively TRBD1 (5 bases). V lost 7 bases and J lost 8, with 17 bases in between. Germline CDR1 and CDR2: LNHDA and SQIVND (reference sequence). CDR3 size: 13 residues. CDR3 nucleotides: TGTGCCAGTAATCCTCCGGGACTAGGGGGCTACACCTTC. Its protein product is CASNPPGLGGYTF.